A single TCR beta chain is shown here with its context. As yet, its antigen is unknown. Germline CDR1 and CDR2: GTSNPN and SVGIG (reference sequence). CDR3 length: 14 residues. With 0 bases removed from V and 0 bases from J, the gap between germline ends came to 8 bases. The sample belongs to a study of vaccination effects on CD4 cells after COVID-19. Study-wide context: Each participant received a vaccine that was either BNT162b2 or mRNA-1273, given as two doses.

The table came from immunoSEQ multiplex PCR; TCRdb's copy has only in-frame clones and leaves some out. The profile covers about 22,000 clones, with around 66% appearing a single time and approximately 10% taken by the ten largest. Using viral peptide pools, the ViraFEST assay grew out antigen-specific CD4+ T cells prior to sequencing. The culture ran for approximately 10 days, and then CD4+ T cells were isolated. The vaccine recipients had no prior SARS-CoV-2 infection, with negative nucleocapsid antibodies. Study outcomes and limitations: Substantial clonal contraction characterized both infection- and vaccine-induced clones late after vaccination.

The TCR comes from a human donor who received a COVID-19 vaccine. This specimen was CD4+ T cells from PBMCs cultured with HCoV-229E spike peptides, taken before COVID-19 vaccination. This chain joins TRBV30 and TRBJ1-1; no firm D call. In DNA form, the CDR3 reads TGTGCCTGGAGTGTACACCGGGTGAACACTGAAGCTTTCTTT. Its translation is CAWSVHRVNTEAFF. Full variable domain (remainder filled in from reference TRBV30 and TRBJ1-1): SQTIHQWPATLVQPVGSPLSLECTVEGTSNPNLYWYRQAAGRGLQLLFYSVGIGQISSEVPQNLSASRPQDRQFILSSKKLLLSDSGFYLCAWSVHRVNTEAFFGQGTRLTVV.